A single sample is the source of the 2 T cell receptor beta chains below, sequenced in a study of CD8 T cells in ankylosing spondylitis. TCRdb independently ran MiXCR on the 5' RACE reads; one entry per CDR3 protein. The repertoire consists of fewer than 400,000 distinct CDR3 sequences, with 14% to 15% occurring once and the leading ten covering approximately 0.99%. The sequenced material came from blood, either unsorted or a sorted T cell fraction (not recorded which). The receptors were gathered from a male donor with ankylosing spondylitis or in good health (not recorded which).

The V and J genes are TRBV12-3 or TRBV12-4 and TRBJ2-3, with 12 bases lining up with TRBD1. This CDR3 region has 19 residues. As DNA, the CDR3 is TGTGGGGCCGGGGCCCGGGACAGGGGGCGCGTGGGAGACAGAGGTACGCAGTATTTT. Translating gives CGAGARDRGRVGDRGTQYF.

CDR3 bases: TGTGCCAGCAGACGAGGGAGCACTGAAGCTTTCTTT. It specifies CASRRGSTEAFF. The chain links TRBV6-1 to TRBJ1-1; no clear D. The V end was cut by 6 bases, the J end by 4 bases, with 9 bases between. Germline assignment: CDR1 MNHNS and CDR2 SASEGT. This CDR3 is 12 amino acids long.